This T cell receptor (beta chain) is from a study of control samples from healthy donors and cancer patients. The data were produced by immunoSEQ multiplex PCR, yet TCRdb's version contains in-frame clones alone and is incomplete. The sample yields 45,000 to 55,000 clones, over 90% seen once. Looked up from germline, CDR1 is LGHNA and CDR2 is YSLEER. The length of the CDR3 is 16 residues. The V end lost 0 bases, the J end lost 1 base, and 9 bases lay between the germline ends. The sample holds a few counts of this clone. The sample was PBMCs. The chain combines TRBV4-3 with TRBJ2-2, with D uncertain. This receptor was taken from a woman aged 45-65 years with head and neck cancer. CDR3 protein: CASSQDRRQNTGELFF. CDR3 coding DNA: TGCGCCAGCAGCCAAGACCGTAGACAGAACACCGGGGAGCTGTTTTTT.